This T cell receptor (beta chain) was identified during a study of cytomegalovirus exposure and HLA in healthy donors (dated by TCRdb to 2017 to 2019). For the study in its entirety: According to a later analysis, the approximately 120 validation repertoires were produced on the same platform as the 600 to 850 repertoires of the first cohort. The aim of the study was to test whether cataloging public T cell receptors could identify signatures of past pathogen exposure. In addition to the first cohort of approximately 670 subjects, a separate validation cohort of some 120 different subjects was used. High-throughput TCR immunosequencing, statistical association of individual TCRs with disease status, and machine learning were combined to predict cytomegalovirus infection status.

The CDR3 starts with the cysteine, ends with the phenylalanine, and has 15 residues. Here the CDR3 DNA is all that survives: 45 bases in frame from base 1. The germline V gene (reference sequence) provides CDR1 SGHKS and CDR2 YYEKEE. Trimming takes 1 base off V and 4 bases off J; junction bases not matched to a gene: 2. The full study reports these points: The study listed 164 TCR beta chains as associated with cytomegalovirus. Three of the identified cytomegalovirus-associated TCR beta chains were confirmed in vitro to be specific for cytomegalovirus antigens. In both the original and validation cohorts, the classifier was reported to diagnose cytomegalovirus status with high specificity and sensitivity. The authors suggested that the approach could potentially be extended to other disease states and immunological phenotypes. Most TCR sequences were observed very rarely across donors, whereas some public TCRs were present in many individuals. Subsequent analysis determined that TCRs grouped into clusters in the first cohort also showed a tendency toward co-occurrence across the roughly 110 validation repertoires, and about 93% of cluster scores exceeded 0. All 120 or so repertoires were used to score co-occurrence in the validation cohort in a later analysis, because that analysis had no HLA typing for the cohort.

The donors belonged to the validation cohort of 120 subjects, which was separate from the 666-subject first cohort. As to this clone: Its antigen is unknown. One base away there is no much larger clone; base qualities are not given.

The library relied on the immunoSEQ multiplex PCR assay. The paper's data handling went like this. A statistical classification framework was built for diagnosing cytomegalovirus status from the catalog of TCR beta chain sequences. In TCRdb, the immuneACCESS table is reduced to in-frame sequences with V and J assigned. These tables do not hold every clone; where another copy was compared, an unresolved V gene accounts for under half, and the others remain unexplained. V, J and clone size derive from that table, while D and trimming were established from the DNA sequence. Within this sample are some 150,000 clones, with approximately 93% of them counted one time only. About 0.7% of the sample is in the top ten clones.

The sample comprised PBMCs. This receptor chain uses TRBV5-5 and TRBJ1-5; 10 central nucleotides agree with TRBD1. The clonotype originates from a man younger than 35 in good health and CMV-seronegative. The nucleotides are TGTGCCAGCAGCTTGTGGACAGGGGGGAATCAGCCCCAGCATTTT. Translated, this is CASSLWTGGNQPQHF.